The source of this T cell receptor (beta chain) is a study of T cells in localized non-small cell lung cancer. Broader study findings: Prolonged overall survival went with higher T cell density in the blood. Clonality peaked in uninvolved adjacent lung rather than tumor. Adjacent lung exhibited a median of approximately 59 among the 100 most abundant tumor clones. Heterogeneity within the tumor remains possible, as just one region underwent sequencing.

Sequencing used immunoSEQ multiplex PCR; TCRdb keeps in-frame clones, though not all of them. The table has tens of thousands of clones, approximately 80% seen once. A word on this clone: The antigen remains undetermined.

The V gene's germline CDR1 is SGHTS and CDR2 YDEGEE. V lost 0 bases and J lost 7, with 13 bases in between. CDR3 length: 15 amino acids. This chain joins TRBV5-8 and TRBJ1-4, with D maybe TRBD1 (6 bases). The sequence was collected from a male donor at least 60 years old with stage III squamous cell lung carcinoma. Sample: peripheral blood, taken before any cancer treatment. The CDR3 region is CASSLGGAISEKLFF. The CDR3 bases are TGTGCCAGCAGCTTGGGGGGGGCGATATCTGAAAAACTGTTTTTT.